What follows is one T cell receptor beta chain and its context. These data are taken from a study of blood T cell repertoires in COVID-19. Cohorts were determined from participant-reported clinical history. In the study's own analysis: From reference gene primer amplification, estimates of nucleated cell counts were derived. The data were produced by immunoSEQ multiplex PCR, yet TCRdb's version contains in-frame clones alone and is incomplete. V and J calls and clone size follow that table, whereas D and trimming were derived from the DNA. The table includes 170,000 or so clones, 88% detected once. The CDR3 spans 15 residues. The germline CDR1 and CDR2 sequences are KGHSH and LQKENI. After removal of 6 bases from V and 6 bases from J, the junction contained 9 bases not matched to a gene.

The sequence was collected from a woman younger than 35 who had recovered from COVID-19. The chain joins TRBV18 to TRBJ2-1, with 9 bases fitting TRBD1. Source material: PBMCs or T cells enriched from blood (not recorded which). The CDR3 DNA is TGTGCCAGCTCTTCCCGGGACAGGGATTTCAATGAGCAGTTCTTC. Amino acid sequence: CASSSRDRDFNEQFF. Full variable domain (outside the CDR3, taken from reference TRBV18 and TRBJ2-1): NAGVMQNPRHLVRRRGQEARLRCSPMKGHSHVYWYRQLPEEGLKFMVYLQKENIIDESGMPKERFSAEFPKEGPSILRIQQVVRGDSAAYFCASSSRDRDFNEQFFGPGTRLTVL.